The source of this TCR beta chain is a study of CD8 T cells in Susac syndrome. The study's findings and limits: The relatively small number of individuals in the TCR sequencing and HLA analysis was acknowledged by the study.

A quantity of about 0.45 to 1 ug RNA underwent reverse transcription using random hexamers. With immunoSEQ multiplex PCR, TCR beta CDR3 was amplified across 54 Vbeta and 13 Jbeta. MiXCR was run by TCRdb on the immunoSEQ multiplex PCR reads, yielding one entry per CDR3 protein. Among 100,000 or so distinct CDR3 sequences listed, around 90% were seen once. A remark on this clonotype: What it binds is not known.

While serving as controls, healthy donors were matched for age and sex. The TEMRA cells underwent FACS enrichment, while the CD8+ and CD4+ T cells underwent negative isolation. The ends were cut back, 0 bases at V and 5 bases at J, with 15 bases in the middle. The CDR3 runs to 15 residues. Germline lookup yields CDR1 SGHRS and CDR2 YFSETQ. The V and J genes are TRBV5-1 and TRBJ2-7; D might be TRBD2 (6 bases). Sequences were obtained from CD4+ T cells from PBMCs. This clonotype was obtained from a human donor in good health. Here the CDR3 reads CASSLGGVFTHEQYF. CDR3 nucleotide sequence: TGCGCCAGCAGCTTGGGCGGGGTCTTCACCCACGAGCAGTACTTC.